The clone carrying this T cell receptor (beta chain) was found a few times. Its antigen is as yet unknown. Each donor's blood draw was roughly 10 milliliters of peripheral blood. Germline assignment: CDR1 MNHEY and CDR2 SMNVEV (reference sequence). This CDR3 is 18 amino acids long. The ends were cut back, 6 bases at V and 7 bases at J, with 25 bases in the middle. This sample was included in a study of blood T cells in healthy people across ages. General observations from the study: Comparison with aged donors showed that long-lived donors had more naive CD4+ cells and higher diversity.

The second PCR ran about 6 to 11 cycles with a sample-barcoded 5' primer and J-beta primers. In TCRdb, the 5' RACE reads were re-called with MiXCR into one record per CDR3 protein. Among 650,000 or so distinct CDR3 sequences listed, over 40% were seen once. The chain uses TRBV27 and TRBJ1-6; a weak D match, TRBD1 (6 bases). The receptor was isolated from a woman older than 75 in good health. Sequenced sample: blood. This CDR3 reads CASSLQGGRGPLNSPLHF. The CDR3 nucleotides are TGTGCCAGCAGCCTACAAGGGGGGAGGGGTCCTTTAAATTCACCCCTCCACTTT.